This T cell receptor (beta chain) was found in a study of blood T cell repertoires in COVID-19. Study-wide background: Samples taken during acute and convalescent COVID-19 were collected in the United States, Italy and Spain. In each case, the material was cDNA or gDNA derived from T cells, B-cell-depleted T cells, or PBMCs.

The CDR3 is made up of 14 amino acids. With 6 bases removed from V and 0 bases from J, the gap between germline ends came to 8 bases. Germline assignment: CDR1 KGHDR and CDR2 SFDVKD. Seattle's cohort entered during active infection and was followed longitudinally. In the source study's methods: Cell counts per sample came from amplifying reference gene primers. Produced via immunoSEQ multiplex PCR; TCRdb's table is partial and in-frame only. That table supplies the V and J calls and clone size; D and trimming were determined from the DNA. The table shows about 150,000 clones, with 70% to 90% occurring only once.

Input material: peripheral blood. This rearrangement joins TRBV24-1 to TRBJ2-1; D is undetermined. This receptor was taken from a woman aged 55 to 70 with COVID-19, enrolled during active disease. CDR3 in amino acids: CATSHSSSYNEQFF. The DNA of the CDR3 is TGTGCCACCAGTCACTCAAGCTCCTACAATGAGCAGTTCTTC.